This TCR beta chain originates from a study of breast tumors, draining lymph nodes, adjacent tissues. TCRdb redid the calling of the multiplex PCR reads with MiXCR, one entry per CDR3 protein. The table shows 250,000 or so distinct CDR3 sequences, with 30% to 35% occurring only once. A remark on this clonotype: Its antigen is still unknown.

Axillary draining lymph nodes of breast cancer patients supplied the node samples. The study, taken as a whole, reports: Compared with lymph nodes, tumors were less diverse; compared with nontumor tissue, more. Compared with basal-like, luminal-like tumors shared significantly more repertoire with nontumor tissue. Tumor T cell lymph node origin was a supported hypothesis, not proven. The data were judged consistent with most tumor T cells coming from lymph node and expanding in tumor.

V lost 5 bases and J lost 5, with 19 bases in between. Germline V gene sequence: CDR1 MNHEY, CDR2 SVGAGI. CDR3 length equals 15 residues. This chain connects TRBV6-5 to TRBJ2-7; D is ambiguous. The TCR originated in a female donor with breast cancer. Some clones in this sample may be carry-over from other donors' samples. Sequences were obtained from axillary lymph node tissue. The DNA for the CDR3 is TGTGCCAGCAGTGATCGAGCCTCCTATAGCAACGAGCAGTACTTC. The encoded protein is CASSDRASYSNEQYF.